This T cell receptor beta chain was recovered during a study of blood T cell repertoires in COVID-19. Data came from immunoSEQ multiplex PCR; TCRdb stores just in-frame clones and leaves some out. The repertoire has more than 150,000 clones, about 88% of them found once; the top ten carry 0.99%. The V gene end was trimmed by 3 bases and the J gene end by 7 bases; junction bases not matched to a gene: 10. The CDR3 sequence is 16 residues long. From germline, CDR1 is SGHTA and CDR2 FQGNSA. The chain couples TRBV7-2 to TRBJ1-2; 11 bases are shared with TRBD1. This sequence was found in a young man with acute or convalescent COVID-19. The material sequenced was peripheral blood. CDR3 nucleotide sequence: TGTGCCAGCAGCTTTGCCGGGACAGGGGGTTACGCTGGCTACACCTTC. Protein: CASSFAGTGGYAGYTF. Combining the CDR3 with reference TRBV7-2 and TRBJ1-2 gives the whole variable domain GAGVSQSPSNKVTEKGKDVELRCDPISGHTALYWYRQSLGQGLEFLIYFQGNSAPDKSGLPSDRFSAERTGGSVSTLTIQRTQQEDSAVYLCASSFAGTGGYAGYTFGSGTRLTVV.